Following are 27 T cell receptor beta chains from one sample sequenced in a study of blood T cells in healthy people across ages. A second roughly 6 to 12 cycle PCR used barcoded and J-beta primers. TCRdb ran MiXCR on the 5' RACE reads and lists one entry per CDR3 protein. The profile shows some 1,800,000 distinct CDR3 sequences, 39% of them singletons. The sample comprised blood. Receptors originate from a human donor in good health.

This clonotype was observed once. The V call is TRBV20-1, the J call TRBJ1-6, with 8 bases fitting TRBD1. The CDR3 is made up of 17 amino acids. With V trimmed by 7 bases and J by 8 bases, 19 bases remained unmatched. CDR1 is DFQATT and CDR2 is SNEGSKA in the germline V gene (reference sequence). The CDR3 bases are TGCAGTGTTAGTGGGGGGAGAGGACAGGGAGTCCATTCACCCCTCCACTTT. Protein: CSVSGGRGQGVHSPLHF.

V gene TRBV7-9 combines with J gene TRBJ2-7; D is perhaps TRBD2 (7 bases). The germline CDR1 and CDR2 sequences are SEHNR and FQNEAQ (reference sequence). The CDR3 length is 16 residues. The germline V and J ends were trimmed by 4 bases and 5 bases, with 21 bases remaining between them. CDR3 in DNA: TGTGCCAGCAGCTCAAAGGGGGGAGGGGCTCCTAACGAGCAGTACTTC. It yields the protein CASSSKGGGAPNEQYF.

This clonotype was observed a handful of times. This chain joins TRBV7-6 and TRBJ2-7, with D possibly being TRBD2 (6 bases). The V gene's germline CDR1 is SGHVS and CDR2 FNYEAQ. Trimming took off 0 bases at V and 3 bases at J, with 12 bases between the two ends. The CDR3 is 15 residues long. The CDR3 sequence: CASSLAQGGGYEQYF. The CDR3 DNA is TGTGCCAGCAGCTTAGCGCAGGGAGGCGGCTACGAGCAGTACTTC.

This clonotype turned up a few times. V is TRBV12-3 or TRBV12-4 and J is TRBJ2-7; either TRBD1 or TRBD2 may supply D (5 bases each). V was cut by 0 bases and J by 7 bases, with 19 bases left in between. The CDR3 consists of 16 residues. This CDR3 is CASSLAFFEGPQEQYF. The CDR3 DNA follows: TGTGCCAGCAGTTTAGCGTTTTTCGAGGGGCCGCAGGAGCAGTACTTC.

The chain employs TRBV12-3 or TRBV12-4 and TRBJ1-2; perhaps TRBD1 as D (5 bases). Trimming removed 6 bases from V and 0 bases from J, with 17 bases in between. The CDR3 runs 16 residues. In nucleotides, the CDR3 is TGTGCCAGCAGACCTGAGTGGGGAGGGGCTAACTATGGCTACACCTTC. Amino acid sequence: CASRPEWGGANYGYTF.

The V gene is TRBV12-5, the J gene TRBJ1-2, with TRBD1 matching 7 bases. The V gene end was trimmed by 5 bases and the J gene end by 3 bases; junction bases not matched to a gene: 6. The CDR3 sequence is 14 residues long. From germline, CDR1 is LGHNT and CDR2 FRNRAP. The CDR3 DNA follows: TGTGCTAGTGGTACAGGGGATTGGGACTATGGCTACACCTTC. This codes for CASGTGDWDYGYTF.

This clonotype was seen a few times. The chain couples TRBV15 to TRBJ2-1; D assignment may be TRBD1 or TRBD2 (5 bases each). Germline values: CDR1 LNHNV, CDR2 YYDKDF (reference sequence). The germline V and J ends were trimmed by 1 base and 6 bases, with 7 bases remaining between them. The CDR3 spans 13 residues. The CDR3 coding sequence is TGTGCCACCAGCAGAGTGGGACCCAATGAGCAGTTCTTC. The encoded protein is CATSRVGPNEQFF.

CDR3 in amino acids: CASKVSGGANTEAFF. CDR3 DNA sequence: TGTGCCAGCAAAGTTAGTGGCGGAGCGAACACTGAAGCTTTCTTT. The chain recombines TRBV27 with TRBJ1-1; D ambiguous. Germline V gene sequence: CDR1 MNHEY, CDR2 SMNVEV (reference sequence). This CDR3 spans 15 amino acids. V dropped 7 bases and J dropped 1 base, with 16 bases sitting between them.

In its sample, this clonotype was seen a few times. V usage is TRBV29-1 and J usage is TRBJ1-2; TRBD1 matches 9 bases. CDR3 length: 14 amino acids. J was trimmed by 0 bases and V by 4 bases; bases with no gene match: 3. CDR1 and CDR2 (germline): SQVTM, ANQGSEA. The CDR3 sequence is CSVGGTGTNYGYTF. CDR3 sequence (DNA): TGCAGCGTTGGAGGGACAGGGACTAACTATGGCTACACCTTC.

This chain uses TRBV20-1 with TRBJ2-1; D not resolved. Germline V gene data show CDR1 as DFQATT and CDR2 as SNEGSKA (reference sequence). There are 11 residues in the CDR3. The ends were cut back, 3 bases at V and 7 bases at J, with 7 bases in the middle. The CDR3 spells CSARSLNEQFF. CDR3 DNA sequence: TGCAGTGCTAGGTCCCTTAATGAGCAGTTCTTC.

The CDR3 protein is CASSLKPAGTDTQYF. For the CDR3, the DNA is TGTGCCAGCAGCTTAAAACCAGCGGGGACAGATACGCAGTATTTT. The chain is built from TRBV7-2 and TRBJ2-3, with TRBD2 matching 7 bases. Trimming at V came to 2 bases and at J to 3 bases, leaving 5 bases not matched to a gene. Germline V gene data show CDR1 as SGHTA and CDR2 as FQGNSA. The CDR3 runs 15 residues.

This clonotype was recorded once. The rearrangement uses TRBV12-5 and TRBJ2-2, with 7 bases identical to TRBD1. The CDR3 runs to 17 residues. Germline V gives CDR1 LGHNT, CDR2 FRNRAP. The junction had 14 bases not matched to a gene; V was cut back by 6 bases and J by 4 bases. CDR3 sequence: CASGQETQGSITGELFF. The DNA of the CDR3 is TGTGCTAGTGGCCAGGAAACACAGGGGTCGATCACCGGGGAGCTGTTTTTT.

The chain links TRBV7-3 to TRBJ1-1; D is possibly TRBD1 (6 bases). Trimming stripped 3 bases from V and 4 bases from J, with 12 bases between. The germline V gene encodes CDR1 SGHTA and CDR2 FQGTGA. The CDR3 length is 14 residues. CDR3 bases: TGTGCCAGCAGCTTTAATGAGGGGGTCACTGAAGCTTTCTTT. The encoded protein is CASSFNEGVTEAFF.

This clonotype came up many times. The chain couples TRBV15 to TRBJ2-1; D may be TRBD1 (6 bases). This CDR3 is built from 14 residues. Trimming took off 3 bases at V and 0 bases at J, with 6 bases between the two ends. Germline V gene data show CDR1 as LNHNV and CDR2 as YYDKDF (reference sequence). CDR3 sequence reads: CATSRTGSYNEQFF. The CDR3 DNA sequence: TGTGCCACCAGCAGGACAGGCTCCTACAATGAGCAGTTCTTC.

V and J are TRBV12-3 or TRBV12-4 and TRBJ1-2, with 9 bases lining up with TRBD1. Trimming at V came to 7 bases and at J to 8 bases, leaving 8 bases not matched to a gene. The CDR3 extends over 13 amino acids. The CDR3 bases are TGTGCCAGCACCACGACAGGGGGTAACGGCTACACCTTC. Amino acids: CASTTTGGNGYTF.

This clonotype came up a few times. The rearrangement links TRBV6-5 to TRBJ2-6, with unresolved D. V lost 4 bases and J lost 0, with 13 bases in between. CDR3 length: 17 amino acids. Germline loops: CDR1 MNHEY, CDR2 SVGAGI. The CDR3 nucleotides read TGTGCCAGCAGTTCTGAGACTCCGTACTCTGGGGCCAACGTCCTGACTTTC. Translating it yields CASSSETPYSGANVLTF.

The J gene is TRBJ2-1, the V gene TRBV20-1, with TRBD2 matching over 11 bases. J lost 4 bases, V lost 7 bases, and 9 bases had no gene match. CDR1 is DFQATT, CDR2 SNEGSKA, per germline (reference sequence). This CDR3 has 15 residues. CDR3 DNA: TGCAGTGTTTCGATCACTAGCGGGGGATACAATGAGCAGTTCTTC. Residues: CSVSITSGGYNEQFF.

The chain combines TRBV4-3 with TRBJ2-1; TRBD1 matches 9 bases. Germline trimming cut 4 bases from V and 8 bases from J; bases unmatched to any gene: 12. The CDR3 consists of 16 residues. Germline V gene data show CDR1 as LGHNA and CDR2 as YSLEER. The CDR3 region is CASSPTLGQGAHEQFF. The DNA of the CDR3 is TGCGCCAGCAGCCCGACCTTGGGACAGGGCGCCCATGAGCAGTTCTTC.

This chain connects TRBV9 to TRBJ1-2, with no clear D. This CDR3 spans 16 amino acids. Trimming stripped 2 bases from V and 4 bases from J, with 18 bases between. From germline, CDR1 is SGDLS and CDR2 YYNGEE. The CDR3 spells CASSVSPLRRFYGYTF. The CDR3 region has the DNA TGTGCCAGCAGCGTTAGCCCCCTAAGACGGTTCTATGGCTACACCTTC.

Notes on this clonotype: One base away lies a much larger clone, so this may be a sequencing read error. The chain combines TRBV20-1 with TRBJ2-1, with 13 positions matching TRBD2. Per the germline V gene, CDR1 is DFQATT and CDR2 is SNEGSKA (reference sequence). The CDR3 sequence is 13 residues long. In DNA form, the CDR3 reads TGCGGTGCCCCGACTAGCGGGGGGAATGAGCAGTTCTTC. It translates to CGAPTSGGNEQFF.

The chain joins TRBV6-2 or TRBV6-3 to TRBJ1-5; D is perhaps TRBD1 (5 bases). CDR1 is MNHEY, CDR2 SVGEGT, per germline. The CDR3 has 23 residues. Trimming pared 6 bases from V and 0 bases from J, leaving 36 bases between. DNA of the CDR3: TGTGCCAGCAGCCGCTTCAGGGAGATCAAATCTTCCGACCACCTCTATAGCAATCAGCCCCAGCATTTT. It is translated as CASSRFREIKSSDHLYSNQPQHF.

V and J are TRBV4-3 and TRBJ1-2; 8 bases agree with TRBD1. J lost 0 bases, V lost 4 bases, and 13 bases had no gene match. Germline CDR1 and CDR2: LGHNA and YSLEER. This CDR3 contains 18 residues. CDR3 sequence (DNA): TGCGCCAGCAGCCGAGATCTGACAGGGGACCAAGCTAACTATGGCTACACCTTC. This encodes CASSRDLTGDQANYGYTF.

This sequence joins TRBV13 and TRBJ2-5, with D perhaps matching TRBD1 (6 bases). Trimming left V 1 base short and J 6 bases short, with 18 bases between. CDR1 is PRHDT, CDR2 FYEKMQ, per germline (reference sequence). The CDR3 extends over 16 amino acids. The CDR3 DNA sequence: TGTGCCAGCAGCTTAGTGGTAACGGCAGGGACAAAGACCCAGTACTTC. It yields the protein CASSLVVTAGTKTQYF.

V and J are TRBV5-1 and TRBJ2-1, with TRBD1 matching 7 bases. The CDR3 consists of 16 residues. After removal of 4 bases from V and 2 bases from J, the junction contained 9 bases not matched to a gene. Germline V gene lookup returns CDR1 SGHRS and CDR2 YFSETQ. CDR3 in amino acids: CASSRLQGITYNEQFF. The CDR3 region has the DNA TGCGCCAGCAGCCGCTTACAGGGGATAACCTACAATGAGCAGTTCTTC.

Only a few counts were recorded for this clonotype. The chain couples TRBV20-1 to TRBJ2-3; weak D call: TRBD1 (6 bases). The V end lost 5 bases, the J end lost 5 bases, and 17 bases lay between the germline ends. The germline CDR1 and CDR2 sequences are DFQATT and SNEGSKA (reference sequence). This CDR3 comprises 14 residues. The CDR3 DNA is TGCAGTGCTCGGACCGACAGGAGAAGAGATACGCAGTATTTT. The encoded protein is CSARTDRRRDTQYF.

CDR3 in amino acids: CASSLDPGLAGETQYF. DNA for the CDR3: TGTGCCAGCAGCTTAGATCCCGGACTAGCGGGGGAGACCCAGTACTTC. The V gene is TRBV11-3, the J gene TRBJ2-5, with 12 nucleotides matching TRBD2. CDR1 is SGHNT, CDR2 YENEEA, per germline. V lost 0 bases, J lost 5 bases, and 4 bases stayed unmatched. The CDR3 consists of 16 residues.

The rearrangement uses TRBV9 and TRBJ1-3; D not resolved. CDR1 is SGDLS, CDR2 YYNGEE, per germline. V was clipped by 4 bases and J by 4 bases, with 12 bases between them. This CDR3 has 14 amino acids. The CDR3 loop reads CASSTDSVGNTIYF. DNA for the CDR3: TGTGCCAGCAGCACCGACTCAGTCGGAAACACCATATATTTT.